Shown below are 15 T cell receptor beta chains from a single sample sequenced in a study of siplizumab effects on memory and regulatory T cells. The assay was immunoSEQ multiplex PCR, and TCRdb's table has in-frame clones only and misses some. The sample shows more than 85,000 clones, more than 90% of them seen only once. Sequencing was carried out using CD4+ T cells sorted from blood. The receptors derive from a human donor in good health.

This chain joins TRBV7-2 and TRBJ2-1, with TRBD2 matching 15 bases. V gave up 5 bases and J gave up 8 bases; unmatched junction bases: 10. Germline V gives CDR1 SGHTA, CDR2 FQGNSA. This CDR3 has 17 amino acids. The DNA for the CDR3 is TGTGCCAGCAGCCTCCGCGGGGGACTAGCGGGGGGCTATGAGCAGTTCTTC. Amino acid sequence: CASSLRGGLAGGYEQFF.

The chain has TRBV19 and TRBJ2-3; D call uncertain. The CDR3 contains 15 residues. With 5 bases removed from V and 5 bases from J, the gap between germline ends came to 17 bases. Germline V lookup: CDR1 LNHDA, CDR2 SQIVND (reference sequence). CDR3 coding DNA: TGTGCCAGTAGTCCCCACCCCGGATCTATAGATACGCAGTATTTT. Protein sequence: CASSPHPGSIDTQYF.

V usage is TRBV4-1 and J usage is TRBJ2-3, with D hard to call. Trimming stripped 8 bases from V and 0 bases from J, with 15 bases between. CDR1 is MGHRA and CDR2 is YSYEKL in the germline V gene. The CDR3 has 15 amino acids. The CDR3 nucleotides are TGCGCCAGCCAGCGAATCCTCTCTAGCACAGATACGCAGTATTTT. Amino acids: CASQRILSSTDTQYF.

V usage is TRBV2 and J usage is TRBJ1-5; TRBD1 matches at 8 bases. Germline CDR1 and CDR2: SNHLY and FYNNEI. The V segment lost 8 bases and the J segment 4 bases; nucleotides outside the gene matches: 7. This CDR3 spans 14 amino acids. DNA for the CDR3: TGTGCCAGCGGCCAACAGGGGGAAAATCAGCCCCAGCATTTT. Amino acids: CASGQQGENQPQHF.

The gene calls are TRBV16 and TRBJ1-3; TRBD1 matches at 9 bases. CDR3 size: 15 residues. Germline values: CDR1 KGHSY, CDR2 FQNENV. V lost 4 bases to trimming and J lost 3 bases; unmatched junction nucleotides: 4. CDR3 coding DNA: TGTGCCAGCAGCCTCCCGGGACAGGGTGGAAACACCATATATTTT. Its translation is CASSLPGQGGNTIYF.

The chain links TRBV4-2 to TRBJ2-3; no firm D call. CDR3 length: 13 residues. Germline V gene sequence: CDR1 LGHNA, CDR2 YNFKEQ. Trimming left V 0 bases short and J 6 bases short, with 7 bases between. CDR3 region: CASSQEPSDTQYF. CDR3 DNA sequence: TGTGCCAGCAGCCAAGAACCCTCGGATACGCAGTATTTT.

The V and J genes are TRBV21-1 and TRBJ1-5. TRBV21-1 is an annotated pseudogene. This CDR3 region has 18 residues. The CDR3 region has the DNA TGTGCCAGCAGCAAAAAGGGATTGGGGGGTCATAGCAATCAGCCCCAGCATTTT. Its protein is CASSKKGLGGHSNQPQHF.

The V call is TRBV5-8, the J call TRBJ2-2, with 7 bases that match TRBD2. This CDR3 has 16 residues. V was clipped by 5 bases and J by 1 base; unmatched bases: 8. The germline V gene encodes CDR1 SGHTS and CDR2 YDEGEE. CDR3 residues: CASRGGSSRNTGELFF. The DNA of the CDR3 is TGTGCCAGCAGGGGGGGGAGTAGCCGGAACACCGGGGAGCTGTTTTTT.

The V gene is TRBV6-5, the J gene TRBJ2-7, with D uncertain. Germline V gene data show CDR1 as MNHEY and CDR2 as SVGAGI. V lost 7 bases to trimming and J lost 5 bases, with 9 bases between them. This CDR3 has 11 amino acids. CDR3 nucleotides: TGTGCCAGCAACCGGGCTAACGAGCAGTACTTC. Residues: CASNRANEQYF.

This clone has a single count. This chain connects TRBV5-4 to TRBJ2-7; TRBD2 matches 8 bases. This CDR3 is 15 amino acids long. The germline CDR1 and CDR2 sequences are SGHNT and YYREEE (reference sequence). V shed 0 bases, J shed 7 bases, and the junction held 9 bases outside the gene matches. CDR3 sequence (DNA): TGTGCCAGCAGCTTGGGCATCGGGGGGGCCGGGGAGCAGTACTTC. As protein: CASSLGIGGAGEQYF.

The CDR3 DNA sequence: TGTGCCAGTAGTCAGTCACTGCAATCGGGGATTCAAGAGACCCAGTACTTC. Residues: CASSQSLQSGIQETQYF. The V gene is TRBV19, the J gene TRBJ2-5, with D possibly being TRBD2 (5 bases). The CDR3 contains 17 residues. V lost 5 bases, J lost 2 bases, and 21 bases lay in between. The germline gives CDR1 LNHDA, CDR2 SQIVND (reference sequence). Filled out from reference TRBV19 and TRBJ2-5, the complete variable domain reads DGGITQSPKYLFRKEGQNVTLSCEQNLNHDAMYWYRQDPGQGLRLIYYSQIVNDFQKGDIAEGYSVSREKKESFPLTVTSAQKNPTAFYLCASSQSLQSGIQETQYFGPGTRLLVL.

The chain recombines TRBV19 with TRBJ2-7; TRBD2 matches at 7 bases. The CDR3 runs 15 residues. Losses at the gene ends were 3 bases for V and 1 base for J; bases not matched to a gene: 6. Germline-derived CDR1 and CDR2 are LNHDA and SQIVND (reference sequence). The CDR3 sequence: CASSILAGESYEQYF. In DNA form, the CDR3 reads TGTGCCAGTAGTATTCTTGCGGGAGAATCCTACGAGCAGTACTTC.

J is TRBJ2-4 and V is TRBV5-6; 8 bases are a match to TRBD2. This CDR3 is 17 amino acids long. Germline V gives CDR1 SGHDT, CDR2 YYEEEE. Trimming at V came to 0 bases and at J to 3 bases, leaving 8 bases not matched to a gene. The CDR3 sequence: CASSLGPLTSGKNIQYF. CDR3 nucleotide sequence: TGTGCCAGCAGCTTGGGCCCCCTTACTAGCGGCAAAAACATTCAGTACTTC.

The chain recombines TRBV6-5 with TRBJ1-1; D is possibly TRBD1 (5 bases). CDR1 and CDR2 (germline): MNHEY, SVGAGI. The CDR3 contains 14 residues. The V gene lost 5 bases and the J gene lost 4 bases, with 14 bases spanning the gap. CDR3 amino acids: CASSSVFGGTEAFF. DNA of the CDR3: TGTGCCAGCAGTAGCGTCTTTGGGGGCACTGAAGCTTTCTTT.

This sequence joins TRBV5-4 and TRBJ2-2; D possibly matches TRBD1 or TRBD2 (5 bases each). CDR1 is SGHNT and CDR2 is YYREEE in the germline V gene (reference sequence). The CDR3 covers 14 residues. Between the trimmed V and J ends, which lost 4 bases and 2 bases, there was a span of 9 bases. This CDR3 is CASSGRGNTGELFF. The CDR3 coding sequence is TGTGCCAGCAGCGGCCGGGGCAACACCGGGGAGCTGTTTTTT.